What follows describes a single T cell receptor (beta chain). This sample was included in a study of technical replicates of blood from several donors. After removal of 5 bases from V and 6 bases from J, the junction contained 15 bases not matched to a gene. The CDR3 has 17 residues. The germline V gene encodes CDR1 MDHEN and CDR2 SYDVKM. The assay was immunoSEQ multiplex PCR, and TCRdb's table has in-frame clones only and misses some. Here the sample spans approximately 94,000 clones, 90% to 96% being singletons. The sequence came from a human donor in good health. This rearrangement joins TRBV28 to TRBJ1-5, with 8 nucleotides matching TRBD1. Sequenced input: T cells isolated from PBMCs. The CDR3 DNA reads as TGTGCCAGCAGTCCGCCCAGGACAGGGCTGGGTGGTCAGCCCCAGCATTTT. This sequence encodes CASSPPRTGLGGQPQHF.